Each of the 25 T cell receptor beta chains below was sequenced from the same sample in a study of graft-versus-host responses after intestinal transplantation. For these receptors, no antigen is known. Method: immunoSEQ multiplex PCR; TCRdb's copy keeps in-frame clones and lacks some. Altogether around 110,000 clones are present, approximately 90% being singletons, with the ten largest covering approximately 0.18%. The starting material was unstimulated CD4+ T cells sorted from spleen or lymph node cells, obtained before intestinal transplant. The receptors stem from a human donor who received an intestinal transplant.

Regarding this clone: Sequence at one end of the junction differs from germline and may be a read error. The chain has TRBV7-3 and TRBJ2-1; no definite D call. The germline V gene encodes CDR1 SGHTA and CDR2 FQGTGA. The CDR3 contains 13 residues. The DNA of the CDR3 is TGTGCCAGCAGCCTAACCCTCCCCGGGGAGCAGTTCTTC. Encoded protein: CASSLTLPGEQFF. Variable domain in full (rest from reference TRBV7-3 and TRBJ2-1): GAGVSQTPSNKVTEKGKYVELRCDPISGHTALYWYRQSLGQGPEFLIYFQGTGAADDSGLPNDRFFAVRPEGSVSTLKIQRTERGDSAVYLCASSLTLPGEQFFGPGTRLTVL.

The chain combines TRBV11-2 with TRBJ2-7; possible D gene TRBD1, 5 bases. The CDR3 length is 14 residues. CDR1 and CDR2 from the germline V gene are SGHAT and FQNNGV. V lost 4 bases and J 4 bases, leaving 14 bases between the germline ends. The CDR3, as DNA: TGTGCCAGCAGCTACCTCTCCAGACAGTACGAGCAGTACTTC. Its protein product is CASSYLSRQYEQYF.

The rearrangement uses TRBV11-3 and TRBJ2-1; 8 bases are a match to TRBD2. The CDR3 runs to 15 residues. Looked up from germline, CDR1 is SGHNT and CDR2 is YENEEA. The ends lost 5 bases at V and 0 bases at J; junction bases unmatched: 3. CDR3 sequence reads: CASSAGGGSYNEQFF. The CDR3 bases are TGTGCCAGCAGCGCCGGGGGGGGCTCCTACAATGAGCAGTTCTTC.

The J gene is TRBJ1-2, the V gene TRBV7-9; no clear D. Per the germline V gene, CDR1 is SEHNR and CDR2 is FQNEAQ (reference sequence). V lost 5 bases and J 10 bases, leaving 17 bases between the germline ends. CDR3 length equals 13 residues. The CDR3 DNA reads as TGTGCCAGCAGCCTCATGGAGGGAATGGTCTACACCTTC. Its translation: CASSLMEGMVYTF.

In DNA form, the CDR3 reads TGCGCCAGCAGTCTACAGGGGAACACCGGGGAGCTGTTTTTT. This gives the protein CASSLQGNTGELFF. The V call is TRBV5-1, the J call TRBJ2-2, with D perhaps TRBD1 (6 bases). Trimming took 5 bases from V and 1 from J, leaving 9 bases between them. Germline values: CDR1 SGHRS, CDR2 YFSETQ. This CDR3 has 14 residues.

The CDR3 protein is CASSFGGQGRETQYF. The CDR3 DNA follows: TGTGCCAGCAGTTTCGGGGGACAGGGGAGAGAGACCCAGTACTTC. The rearrangement uses TRBV27 and TRBJ2-5; 10 nucleotides agree with TRBD1. Germline-derived CDR1 and CDR2 are MNHEY and SMNVEV (reference sequence). V lost 3 bases to trimming and J lost 4 bases; unmatched junction nucleotides: 5. The length of the CDR3 is 15 residues.

V usage is TRBV7-9 and J usage is TRBJ2-7; 10 nucleotides agree with TRBD2. CDR3 length: 17 residues. The germline CDR1 and CDR2 sequences are SEHNR and FQNEAQ (reference sequence). Germline trimming cut 5 bases from V and 0 bases from J; bases unmatched to any gene: 10. The CDR3 DNA is TGTGCCAGCAGCCCTCATACTAGCGGGGCCCCCTCCTACGAGCAGTACTTC. Amino acid sequence: CASSPHTSGAPSYEQYF. Drawing the rest from reference TRBV7-9 and TRBJ2-7, the complete variable domain is DTGVSQNPRHKITKRGQNVTFRCDPISEHNRLYWYRQTLGQGPEFLTYFQNEAQLEKSRLLSDRFSAERPKGSFSTLEIQRTEQGDSAMYLCASSPHTSGAPSYEQYFGPGTRLTVT.

The chain joins TRBV12-5 to TRBJ1-2; D is uncertain. The CDR3 has 12 residues. V lost 5 bases to trimming and J lost 7 bases, with 11 bases between them. Germline lookup yields CDR1 LGHNT and CDR2 FRNRAP. The CDR3 region is CASGEVTGGYTF. Here the CDR3 DNA reads TGTGCTAGTGGTGAAGTGACGGGTGGCTACACCTTC. The variable domain in full, completed from reference TRBV12-5 and TRBJ1-2, reads DARVTQTPRHKVTEMGQEVTMRCQPILGHNTVFWYRQTMMQGLELLAYFRNRAPLDDSGMPKDRFSAEMPDATLATLKIQPSEPRDSAVYFCASGEVTGGYTFGSGTRLTVV.

The chain recombines TRBV5-1 with TRBJ1-2, with 8 positions matching TRBD1. This CDR3 is built from 14 residues. V dropped 2 bases and J dropped 2; count of bases not matched to a gene: 2. Germline CDR1 and CDR2: SGHRS and YFSETQ. CDR3 loop: CASSLRTGNYGYTF. DNA of the CDR3: TGCGCCAGCAGCTTACGGACAGGGAACTATGGCTACACCTTC.

The rearrangement uses TRBV25-1 and TRBJ1-1; D is possibly TRBD1 (6 bases). Trimming pared 3 bases from V and 11 bases from J, leaving 13 bases between. The CDR3 has 12 residues. In germline, CDR1 is MGHDK, CDR2 SYGVNS. CDR3 protein: CASSEQGRTAFF. Written as DNA, the CDR3 is TGTGCCAGCAGTGAGCAGGGGCGCACGGCTTTCTTT.

J is TRBJ1-1 and V is TRBV19; no clear D. CDR1 is LNHDA, CDR2 SQIVND, per germline (reference sequence). Trimming took off 11 bases at V and 4 bases at J, with 23 bases between the two ends. The CDR3 is 15 residues long. The CDR3 sequence is CAAKTASRQSTEAFF. In DNA, the CDR3 is TGTGCCGCGAAAACAGCCTCCCGCCAGAGCACTGAAGCTTTCTTT.

This chain joins TRBV28 and TRBJ2-7, with a possible D match to TRBD2 (6 bases). CDR3 length equals 13 residues. Germline values: CDR1 MDHEN, CDR2 SYDVKM. Trimming shortened V by 6 bases and J by 5 bases, and 14 bases separated the two germline ends. CDR3 sequence: CASRGGGSNEQYF. In nucleotides, the CDR3 is TGTGCCAGCAGGGGAGGTGGGTCGAACGAGCAGTACTTC.

J is TRBJ2-7 and V is TRBV5-1; 7 nucleotides align to TRBD1. CDR1 and CDR2 from the germline V gene are SGHRS and YFSETQ. This CDR3 has 13 amino acids. With 4 bases clipped from V and 2 bases from J, the junction kept 3 bases outside the gene matches. The CDR3 sequence is CASSLDRTYEQYF. In DNA form, the CDR3 reads TGCGCCAGCAGCCTGGACAGGACCTACGAGCAGTACTTC.

The chain couples TRBV7-2 to TRBJ1-5, with D unresolved. This CDR3 spans 13 amino acids. CDR1 is SGHTA and CDR2 is FQGNSA in the germline V gene. With 3 bases removed from V and 3 bases from J, the gap between germline ends came to 6 bases. The CDR3 region has the DNA TGTGCCAGCAGCTTGAGTTTCAATCAGCCCCAGCATTTT. This sequence encodes CASSLSFNQPQHF.

The rearrangement joins TRBV19 to TRBJ2-2, with TRBD1 matching 8 bases. Unmatched junction bases numbered 6, after V lost 9 bases and J lost 0 bases. The V gene's germline CDR1 is LNHDA and CDR2 SQIVND (reference sequence). The CDR3 runs 15 residues. The CDR3 DNA reads TGTGCCAGCCGAAGACAGGGGACGAACACCGGGGAGCTGTTTTTT. The encoded protein is CASRRQGTNTGELFF.

This chain links TRBV2 with TRBJ2-2; no firm D call. The CDR3 consists of 13 residues. From germline, CDR1 is SNHLY and CDR2 FYNNEI. The germline V and J ends were trimmed by 4 bases and 6 bases, with 9 bases remaining between them. The CDR3: CASSGSRAGELFF. The CDR3 nucleotides are TGTGCCAGCAGTGGAAGTCGCGCCGGGGAGCTGTTTTTT.

The gene calls are TRBV30 and TRBJ1-4; no clear D. This CDR3 region has 11 residues. CDR1 and CDR2 from the germline V gene are GTSNPN and SVGIG (reference sequence). Trimming removed 3 bases at V and 7 bases at J, with 6 bases between. CDR3 in amino acids: CAWRSFEKLFF. Here the CDR3 DNA reads TGTGCCTGGAGATCCTTTGAAAAACTGTTTTTT.

The chain recombines TRBV19 with TRBJ1-3; D is perhaps TRBD1 (6 bases). This CDR3 has 18 amino acids. The germline V gene has CDR1 LNHDA and CDR2 SQIVND (reference sequence). Trimming cost V 5 bases and J 0 bases, with 20 bases left between them. CDR3 DNA: TGTGCCAGTAGTTCAACGGGACATTCGGCCACCTCTGGAAACACCATATATTTT. It is translated as CASSSTGHSATSGNTIYF.

The chain joins TRBV2 to TRBJ1-2; 9 bases are a match to TRBD1. The CDR3 is 16 residues long. With V trimmed by 5 bases and J by 5 bases, 12 bases remained unmatched. CDR1 and CDR2 (germline): SNHLY, FYNNEI. CDR3 sequence reads: CASSPRTGAVKYGYTF. For the CDR3, the DNA is TGTGCCAGCAGTCCCCGGACAGGGGCGGTTAAGTATGGCTACACCTTC.

The gene calls are TRBV28 and TRBJ2-1; 14 bases map to TRBD2. CDR1 and CDR2 (germline): MDHEN, SYDVKM. Unmatched junction bases numbered 13, after V lost 1 base and J lost 8 bases. The CDR3 covers 19 residues. The CDR3 loop is CASSLYSPGTSGSIHEQFF. As DNA, the CDR3 is TGTGCCAGCAGTTTATATTCCCCAGGGACTAGCGGGAGTATCCATGAGCAGTTCTTC.

With regard to this clone: Other DNA sequences of this sample code for an identical CDR3. The chain links TRBV5-1 to TRBJ1-1; D is undetermined. In germline, CDR1 is SGHRS, CDR2 YFSETQ. The CDR3 is 13 amino acids. Trimming pared 0 bases from V and 1 base from J, leaving 4 bases between. CDR3 bases: TGCGCCAGCAGCTTGGCAGGGAACACTGAAGCTTTCTTT. Translated: CASSLAGNTEAFF. Variable domain in full (rest from reference TRBV5-1 and TRBJ1-1): KAGVTQTPRYLIKTRGQQVTLSCSPISGHRSVSWYQQTPGQGLQFLFEYFSETQRNKGNFPGRFSGRQFSNSRSEMNVSTLELGDSALYLCASSLAGNTEAFFGQGTRLTVV.

V and J are TRBV6-5 and TRBJ1-1; D is ambiguous. The CDR3 is made up of 14 amino acids. V lost 6 bases and J lost 0, with 11 bases in between. Germline lookup yields CDR1 MNHEY and CDR2 SVGAGI. The CDR3 here is CASSRDTLNTEAFF. The CDR3 region has the DNA TGTGCCAGCAGCCGCGACACACTGAACACTGAAGCTTTCTTT.

This sequence joins TRBV28 and TRBJ1-2; D perhaps matches TRBD1 (5 bases). Germline-derived CDR1 and CDR2 are MDHEN and SYDVKM. The length of the CDR3 is 15 residues. V was shortened by 6 bases and J by 5 bases, with 19 bases between the two germline ends. This CDR3 is CASSRPGGGSYGYTF. The CDR3 DNA sequence: TGTGCCAGCAGCCGCCCCGGGGGTGGGTCTTATGGCTACACCTTC.

As to this clone: The CDR3 end shows no conserved phenylalanine or tryptophan, and so a read error is likely. The V gene is TRBV18, the J gene TRBJ1-6, with TRBD1 matching over 7 bases. V lost 1 base to trimming and J lost 7 bases; unmatched junction nucleotides: 4. The length of the CDR3 is 15 residues. CDR1 is KGHSH and CDR2 is LQKENI in the germline V gene. Here the CDR3 DNA reads TGTGCCAGCTCACCACTGACAGGGCCCAATTCACCCCTCCACCTT. Its protein product is CASSPLTGPNSPLHL.

The chain uses TRBV7-9 and TRBJ2-7, with 7 bases that match TRBD2. This CDR3 is 14 amino acids long. After removal of 5 bases from V and 1 base from J, the junction contained 5 bases not matched to a gene. The germline V gene encodes CDR1 SEHNR and CDR2 FQNEAQ (reference sequence). The CDR3 protein is CASSHGGGSYEQYF. The CDR3 nucleotides read TGTGCCAGCAGCCACGGCGGGGGTTCCTACGAGCAGTACTTC.